This T cell receptor (beta chain) was recovered during a study of shared clonotypes between healthy human individuals. Whole-study context: Donors, aged 18 to 49, were a couple of women and a few men.

This CDR3 spans 14 amino acids. Trimming stripped 6 bases from V and 5 bases from J, with 16 bases between. CDR1 MDHEN and CDR2 SYDVKM come from the germline V gene. Assay: immunoSEQ multiplex PCR; the TCRdb copy retains only in-frame clones and omits some. The table lists about 730,000 clones, 72% of them singletons. The receptor was derived from a woman in her 30s in good health. Input material: memory CD4+ T cells sorted from blood. Stated subset: CD45RA-negative fraction. V usage is TRBV28 and J usage is TRBJ2-5, with D perhaps being TRBD1 or TRBD2 (6 bases each). The DNA for the CDR3 is TGTGCCAGCAGGATGAGGGGGGATGTGGAGACCCAGTACTTC. It yields the protein CASRMRGDVETQYF.